A selection of T cell receptor beta chains follows, all from one sample in a study of T-cell reconstitution after alpha-beta-depleted transplantation in children. TCRdb fed the PCR reads into MiXCR, producing one record per CDR3 protein. The sample shows about 200,000 distinct CDR3 sequences, roughly 15% of them seen only once. The input for sequencing was PBMCs from the stem cell graft donor, taken from the stem cell graft. The source is a human donor who donated a stem cell graft to a child with acute lymphoblastic leukemia. Both conserved end residues are part of each CDR3. The D gene is left open where the match is weak. The listing skips clone size in some rows; elsewhere it reads once, few, many or a size class.

len: 13
abundance: many
j_gene: TRBJ2-1
d_gene: -
v_gene: TRBV29-1
CDR3nt: TGCAGCGTTGGGGTGGACAGCGAGAATGAGCAGTTCTTC
CDR3aa: CSVGVDSENEQFF

len: 18
abundance: -
j_gene: TRBJ2-5
d_gene: TRBD2
v_gene: TRBV5-1
CDR3nt: TGCGCCAGCAGCAATGGACTAGCGGGAGGGCGTGGGGGAGAGACCCAGTACTTC
CDR3aa: CASSNGLAGGRGGETQYF

len: 16
abundance: few
j_gene: TRBJ1-1
d_gene: -
v_gene: TRBV7-9
CDR3nt: TGTGCCAGCAGCCAAATGGGAACAGGGCGAGGAACTGAAGCTTTCTTT
CDR3aa: CASSQMGTGRGTEAFF

len: 17
abundance: -
j_gene: TRBJ2-1
d_gene: TRBD2
v_gene: TRBV3-1
CDR3nt: TGTGCCAGCAGCCAGATTTATAGCGGGAGGGGCTACAATGAGCAGTTCTTC
CDR3aa: CASSQIYSGRGYNEQFF

len: 14
abundance: many
j_gene: TRBJ1-1
d_gene: -
v_gene: TRBV20-1
CDR3nt: TGCAGTGCTAGATGGGCAGGGGCGGGGACTGAAGCTTTCTTT
CDR3aa: CSARWAGAGTEAFF

len: 13
abundance: many
j_gene: TRBJ2-7
d_gene: -
v_gene: TRBV12-3/TRBV12-4
CDR3nt: TGTGCCAGCCTGCCCTCTCGAGAGGGGGAGCAGTACTTC
CDR3aa: CASLPSREGEQYF

len: 14
abundance: many
j_gene: TRBJ2-1
d_gene: TRBD1
v_gene: TRBV29-1
CDR3nt: TGCAGCGTTGAAGAATGGACAGGGGGCAATGAGCAGTTCTTC
CDR3aa: CSVEEWTGGNEQFF

len: 15
abundance: many
j_gene: TRBJ2-5
d_gene: TRBD1
v_gene: TRBV6-1
CDR3nt: TGTGCCAGCAGTGGACAGGGCGTTAAAGGAGAGACCCAGTACTTC
CDR3aa: CASSGQGVKGETQYF

len: 14
abundance: few
j_gene: TRBJ2-4
d_gene: -
v_gene: TRBV6-1
CDR3nt: TGTGCCAGCAGTGAAAGGCAATCCAAAAACATTCAGTACTTC
CDR3aa: CASSERQSKNIQYF

len: 12
abundance: many
j_gene: TRBJ2-1
d_gene: -
v_gene: TRBV29-1
CDR3nt: TGCAGCGTTGGTGCAGTATACAATGAGCAGTTCTTC
CDR3aa: CSVGAVYNEQFF

len: 13
abundance: few
j_gene: TRBJ2-1
d_gene: TRBD2
v_gene: TRBV6-1
CDR3nt: TGTGCCAGCACCGGGGGGGGAAGCAATGAGCAGTTCTTC
CDR3aa: CASTGGGSNEQFF

len: 12
abundance: -
j_gene: TRBJ1-1
d_gene: -
v_gene: TRBV29-1
CDR3nt: TGCAGCGTTGCTGTCCAGAACACTGAAGCTTTCTTT
CDR3aa: CSVAVQNTEAFF

len: 18
abundance: many
j_gene: TRBJ1-2
d_gene: TRBD1
v_gene: TRBV20-1
CDR3nt: TGCAGTGCTAGATTTGGTCGGGGACAGGGGTTACGAGTGGATGGCTACACCTTC
CDR3aa: CSARFGRGQGLRVDGYTF

len: 13
abundance: -
j_gene: TRBJ1-1
d_gene: -
v_gene: TRBV10-3
CDR3nt: TGTGCCATCAGTGAGTCGATAGGCAGGGAAGCTTTCTTT
CDR3aa: CAISESIGREAFF

len: 14
abundance: many
j_gene: TRBJ2-1
d_gene: -
v_gene: TRBV18
CDR3nt: TGTGCCAGCTCACTACAGGAGGGGGGAAATGAGCAGTTCTTC
CDR3aa: CASSLQEGGNEQFF

len: 17
abundance: many
j_gene: TRBJ2-3
d_gene: TRBD1
v_gene: TRBV6-5
CDR3nt: TGTGCCAGCAGTTACTCGTTCAGGGGGAGAAGCACAGATACGCAGTATTTT
CDR3aa: CASSYSFRGRSTDTQYF

len: 14
abundance: few
j_gene: TRBJ2-3
d_gene: -
v_gene: TRBV20-1
CDR3nt: TGCAGTGCGGCGCGGTCCGGGAACACAGATACGCAGTATTTT
CDR3aa: CSAARSGNTDTQYF

len: 14
abundance: many
j_gene: TRBJ2-7
d_gene: TRBD1
v_gene: TRBV12-3/TRBV12-4
CDR3nt: TGTGCCAGCAGTCTCACAGGGGTTAACTACGAGCAGTACTTC
CDR3aa: CASSLTGVNYEQYF

len: 17
abundance: few
j_gene: TRBJ2-2
d_gene: TRBD1
v_gene: TRBV5-1
CDR3nt: TGCGCCAGCAGCTTGGGCCTGACAGGGACGAACACCGGGGAGCTGTTTTTT
CDR3aa: CASSLGLTGTNTGELFF

len: 14
abundance: many
j_gene: TRBJ2-3
d_gene: -
v_gene: TRBV6-6
CDR3nt: TGTGCCAGCCGAGTGAGCGAAGTCACAGATACGCAGTATTTT
CDR3aa: CASRVSEVTDTQYF